This T cell receptor beta chain was sequenced in a study of PD-1 blockade in classical Hodgkin lymphoma. Trimming stripped 5 bases from V and 5 bases from J, with 9 bases between. Germline CDR1 reads SNHLY; CDR2 reads FYNNEI. The CDR3 loop spans 13 amino acids. Broader study findings: Partial responders and progressors had significantly lower baseline TCR diversity. Individuals who commenced nivolumab within less than 1 year of ASCT were excluded. Newly diagnosed patients were reported to exhibit reduced baseline TCR diversity relative to healthy donors.

There was relapse after autologous stem cell transplantation in every patient, and there was variation in brentuximab vedotin exposure. Regarding this clone: Its matching antigen is unknown.

Profiled with immunoSEQ multiplex PCR; TCRdb holds only in-frame clones, not every one. In the table there are about 40,000 clones, 75% to 90% of which are singletons. The chain combines TRBV2 with TRBJ1-4; D ambiguous. The sequence was obtained from a human donor with classical Hodgkin lymphoma. The material was peripheral blood mononuclear cells (PBMCs), obtained at baseline. Here the CDR3 reads CASSRENNEKLFF. CDR3 bases: TGTGCCAGCAGTAGGGAGAACAATGAAAAACTGTTTTTT.